These 14 T cell receptor beta chains were sequenced from one sample in a study of T cell responses to AZD1222 COVID-19 vaccine. Method: immunoSEQ multiplex PCR; TCRdb's copy keeps in-frame clones and lacks some. This table holds more than 110,000 clones. Material: peripheral blood. The receptors were gathered from an adult in good health.

The chain carries TRBV6-2 or TRBV6-3 and TRBJ2-5; D is unclear. CDR1 is MNHEY and CDR2 is SVGEGT in the germline V gene. With 4 bases removed from V and 2 bases from J, the gap between germline ends came to 2 bases. CDR3 size: 11 residues. CDR3 bases: TGTGCCAGCAGTTTGCAAGAGACCCAGTACTTC. It encodes CASSLQETQYF.

V usage is TRBV28 and J usage is TRBJ2-3, with TRBD1 matching over 11 bases. The ends lost 3 bases at V and 2 bases at J; junction bases unmatched: 7. Germline V gives CDR1 MDHEN, CDR2 SYDVKM. The CDR3 is 17 amino acids. In nucleotides, the CDR3 is TGTGCCAGCAGTTTGAGGGACAGGGGGTTCTACACAGATACGCAGTATTTT. Its protein is CASSLRDRGFYTDTQYF.

The rearrangement uses TRBV11-3 and TRBJ1-2, with 8 bases lining up with TRBD1. The junction had 1 base not matched to a gene; V was cut back by 6 bases and J by 4 bases. Germline V gene lookup returns CDR1 SGHNT and CDR2 YENEEA. CDR3 length equals 12 residues. CDR3: CASRGTGYGYTF. The CDR3 DNA sequence: TGTGCCAGCAGGGGGACAGGCTATGGCTACACCTTC. The full variable domain, with the rest looked up from reference TRBV11-3 and TRBJ1-2, is EAGVVQSPRYKIIEKKQPVAFWCNPISGHNTLYWYLQNLGQGPELLIRYENEEAVDDSQLPKDRFSAERLKGVDSTLKIQPAELGDSAVYLCASRGTGYGYTFGSGTRLTVV.

J is TRBJ1-2 and V is TRBV6-6; 8 nucleotides align to TRBD1. There are 16 residues in the CDR3. CDR1 MNHNY and CDR2 SVGAGI come from the germline V gene (reference sequence). J lost 6 bases, V lost 5 bases, and 14 bases had no gene match. CDR3 sequence: CASSQRTGSFSDGYTF. In nucleotides, the CDR3 is TGTGCCAGCAGTCAGAGGACAGGGAGTTTTTCGGATGGCTACACCTTC.

The chain employs TRBV7-2 and TRBJ1-6; the match to TRBD1 covers 11 bases. Germline CDR1 is SGHTA and CDR2 is FQGNSA. V lost 4 bases, J lost 7 bases, and 3 bases stayed unmatched. There are 15 residues in the CDR3. The CDR3, as DNA: TGTGCCAGCAGCTGGGGACAGGGGGTAAATTCACCCCTCCACTTT. This gives the protein CASSWGQGVNSPLHF.

This chain joins TRBV5-1 and TRBJ1-4; D unresolved. V was trimmed by 1 base and J by 8 bases, leaving 15 bases between them. CDR3 size: 15 residues. Germline values: CDR1 SGHRS, CDR2 YFSETQ. The CDR3 DNA follows: TGCGCCAGCAGCTTGTGGTCCGGGCGTGGGGAAAAACTGTTTTTT. Translation gives CASSLWSGRGEKLFF.

The chain joins TRBV19 to TRBJ2-7; 7 bases line up with TRBD1. The CDR3 has 13 residues. Germline values: CDR1 LNHDA, CDR2 SQIVND (reference sequence). V gave up 4 bases and J gave up 2 bases; unmatched junction bases: 2. CDR3 in amino acids: CASSNQGAYEQYF. CDR3 coding DNA: TGTGCCAGTAGTAATCAGGGGGCCTACGAGCAGTACTTC.

The rearrangement uses TRBV2 and TRBJ2-2; possibly TRBD2 for D (6 bases). Deletions cut 3 bases from V and 7 bases from J, with 12 bases between. From germline, CDR1 is SNHLY and CDR2 FYNNEI. This CDR3 region has 14 residues. The CDR3 sequence is CASSDESGDGELFF. In DNA, the CDR3 is TGTGCCAGCAGTGACGAATCGGGGGACGGGGAGCTGTTTTTT.

The chain couples TRBV19 to TRBJ2-2; D remains unclear. Germline CDR1 reads LNHDA; CDR2 reads SQIVND (reference sequence). V lost 7 bases and J 0 bases, leaving 12 bases between the germline ends. The CDR3 has 15 amino acids. Here the CDR3 DNA reads TGTGCCAGTACTCCAGACGGCGCGAACACCGGGGAGCTGTTTTTT. Amino acid sequence: CASTPDGANTGELFF.

This chain links TRBV9 with TRBJ2-4; 9 nucleotides line up with TRBD1. The germline gives CDR1 SGDLS, CDR2 YYNGEE. The V and J ends lost 3 bases and 6 bases, in that order; junction bases with no gene match: 4. The CDR3 extends over 14 amino acids. CDR3 region: CASSEDRGGNIQYF. The CDR3 bases are TGTGCCAGCAGCGAAGACAGGGGGGGAAACATTCAGTACTTC.

The CDR3 DNA reads as TGTGCCAGCAGCCACTTAGCACAGGCTAGCTCTGGAAACACCATATATTTT. As protein: CASSHLAQASSGNTIYF. The chain is built from TRBV3-1 (or the pseudogene TRBV3-2) and TRBJ1-3; maybe TRBD1 (5 bases). The length of the CDR3 is 17 residues. CDR1 is LGHDT, CDR2 YNNKEL, per germline (reference sequence). Trimming cost V 3 bases and J 0 bases, with 15 bases left between them.

The rearrangement links TRBV4-2 to TRBJ2-3; 8 bases are shared with TRBD2. The CDR3 extends over 17 amino acids. CDR1 is LGHNA and CDR2 is YNFKEQ in the germline V gene. Trimming removed 1 base from V and 2 bases from J; junction bases left unmatched: 8. The CDR3 reads CASSQVLAGGHTDTQYF. The CDR3, as DNA: TGTGCCAGCAGCCAAGTTTTGGCGGGGGGCCACACAGATACGCAGTATTTT.

The DNA for the CDR3 is TGCGCCAGCAGCCGCACAGGGACGCAACTGTTTTTT. It codes for CASSRTGTQLFF. J is TRBJ1-4 and V is TRBV4-1; possibly TRBD1 for D (6 bases). The germline CDR1 and CDR2 sequences are MGHRA and YSYEKL. The V end lost 4 bases, the J end lost 12 bases, and 12 bases lay between the germline ends. This CDR3 region has 12 residues.

About this clone: This CDR3 is also generated by other DNA sequences in the sample. This chain links TRBV7-8 with TRBJ2-2, with 7 positions matching TRBD2. The ends lost 5 bases at V and 2 bases at J; junction bases unmatched: 5. CDR3 size: 15 residues. Germline V gene lookup returns CDR1 SGHVS and CDR2 FQNEAQ. The CDR3 coding sequence is TGTGCCAGCAGCCCGTGGGGGGGAAACACCGGGGAGCTGTTTTTT. Protein: CASSPWGGNTGELFF.